This T cell receptor (beta chain) came from a study of T-cell memory formation after mild COVID-19. Points from the study as a whole: From day 15 to 85, contracting clones were balanced between CD4 and CD8, whereas later expanders leaned toward CD4+. CD4+ contracting clones were found mainly in CM and EM, and CD8+ ones in EMRA.

TCRdb processed the 5' RACE reads anew with MiXCR; each CDR3 protein has one entry. This table has about 410,000 distinct CDR3 sequences, roughly 18% appearing once. In its sample, this clonotype was seen a few times. Its specificity is unknown. The germline gives CDR1 SGDLS, CDR2 YYNGEE. CDR3 length equals 13 residues. V was pared by 0 bases and J by 7 bases, with 10 bases between. This TCR was sampled from a man aged 18 to 30 who had mild COVID-19 (a few samples of this study predate the infection). Cell type and time point are not known. The V and J genes are TRBV9 and TRBJ1-2; the D is unclear. The sample was PBMCs or a T cell subset sorted from them (not recorded which). The CDR3: CASSVGASSGYTF. CDR3 in DNA: TGTGCCAGCAGCGTAGGGGCGTCTAGTGGCTACACCTTC.